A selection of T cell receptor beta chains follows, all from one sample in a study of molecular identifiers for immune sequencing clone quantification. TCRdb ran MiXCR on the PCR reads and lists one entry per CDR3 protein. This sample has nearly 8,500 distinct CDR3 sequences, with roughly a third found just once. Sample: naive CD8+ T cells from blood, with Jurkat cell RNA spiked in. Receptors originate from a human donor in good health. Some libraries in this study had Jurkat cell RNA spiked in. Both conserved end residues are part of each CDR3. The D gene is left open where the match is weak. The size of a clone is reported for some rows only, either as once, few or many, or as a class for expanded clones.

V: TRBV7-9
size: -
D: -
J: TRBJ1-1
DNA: TGTGCCAGCAGACCTGGACGGGCCCTGCAAACTGAAGCTTTCTTT
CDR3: CASRPGRALQTEAFF

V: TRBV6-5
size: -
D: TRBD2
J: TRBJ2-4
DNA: TGTGCCAGCCATAGCGGGAGGGCCTGGACCAAAAACATTCAGTACTTC
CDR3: CASHSGRAWTKNIQYF

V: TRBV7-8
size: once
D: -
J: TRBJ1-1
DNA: TGTGCCAGCAGCCCCCCTCTTCGCAGGAACACTGAAGCTTTCTTT
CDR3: CASSPPLRRNTEAFF

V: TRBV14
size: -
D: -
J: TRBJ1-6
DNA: TGTGCCAGCAGCCAAGCCAGGAATTCACCCCTCCACTTT
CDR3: CASSQARNSPLHF

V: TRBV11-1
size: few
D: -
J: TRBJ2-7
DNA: TGTGCCAGCAGCTTAGGGACGTCGGACAGTCCCTACGAGCAGTACTTC
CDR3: CASSLGTSDSPYEQYF

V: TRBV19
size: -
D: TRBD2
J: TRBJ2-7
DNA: TGTGCCAGTAGTATGTTCTCGGGAGGCCCATACGAGCAGTACTTC
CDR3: CASSMFSGGPYEQYF

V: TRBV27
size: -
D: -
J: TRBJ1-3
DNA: TGTGCCAGCAGTTCCACCGGGGCTTCAACCGCCATATTTTTT
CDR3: CASSSTGASTAIFF

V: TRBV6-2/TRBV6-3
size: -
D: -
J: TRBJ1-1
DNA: TGTGCCAGCAGGGTTGGAACTGAAGCTTTCTTT
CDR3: CASRVGTEAFF

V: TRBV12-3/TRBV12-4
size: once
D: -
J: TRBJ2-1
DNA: TGTGCCAGCAGTGGACTGGAATATGAGCAGATCTTC
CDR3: CASSGLEYEQIF

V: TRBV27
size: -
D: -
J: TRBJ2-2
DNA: TGTGCCAGCAGTTTAATCTCGAACACCGGGGAGCTGTTTTTT
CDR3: CASSLISNTGELFF

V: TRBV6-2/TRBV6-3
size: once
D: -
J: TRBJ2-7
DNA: TGTGCCAGCAGTAACCTGGGATTGGGCAACGAGCAGTACTTC
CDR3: CASSNLGLGNEQYF

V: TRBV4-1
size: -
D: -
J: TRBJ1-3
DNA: TGCGCCAGCAGCCCTTACGACTCAAACTCAGGAAACACCATAAATTTT
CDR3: CASSPYDSNSGNTINF

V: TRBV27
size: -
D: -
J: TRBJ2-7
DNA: TGTGCCAGCAGTTGGAGGGCCGCGGTAGGAGTATACGAGCAGTACTTC
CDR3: CASSWRAAVGVYEQYF

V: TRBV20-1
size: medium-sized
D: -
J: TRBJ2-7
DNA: TGCAGTGTTAGAGGTTCGGGCAACGAGCAGTACTTC
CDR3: CSVRGSGNEQYF

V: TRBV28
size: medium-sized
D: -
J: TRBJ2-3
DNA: TGTGCCAGCAGTTCGGCTAGCGTCTTCACAGATACGCAGTATTTT
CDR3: CASSSASVFTDTQYF

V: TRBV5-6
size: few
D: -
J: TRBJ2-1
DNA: TGTGCCAGCAGCTCCTTGAACAATGAGCAGTTCTTC
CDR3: CASSSLNNEQFF

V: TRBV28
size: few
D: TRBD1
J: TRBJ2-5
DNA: TGTGCCATTCGACAGGGAATGGAGACCCAGTACTTC
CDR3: CAIRQGMETQYF

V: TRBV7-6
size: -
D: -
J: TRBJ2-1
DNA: TGTGCCAGCAGCTTAGGTGGGAGGAGCTCCTACAATGAGCAGTTCTTC
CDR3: CASSLGGRSSYNEQFF

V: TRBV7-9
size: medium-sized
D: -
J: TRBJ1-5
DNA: TGTGCCAGCAGCGAGGACACGAAACGGGCCCAGCATTTT
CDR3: CASSEDTKRAQHF

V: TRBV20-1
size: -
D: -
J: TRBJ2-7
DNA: TGCAGTGCTAGAGATTGGGGGAACGAGCAGTACTTC
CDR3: CSARDWGNEQYF

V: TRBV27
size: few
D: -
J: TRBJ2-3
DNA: TGTGCCAGCAGGGAGACAGTTTCTTACACAGATACGCAGTATTTT
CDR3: CASRETVSYTDTQYF

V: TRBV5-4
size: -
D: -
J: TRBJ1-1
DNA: TGTGCCAGCAGGGTTGACACTGAAGCTTTCTTT
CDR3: CASRVDTEAFF

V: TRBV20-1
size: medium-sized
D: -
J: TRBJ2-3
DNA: TGCAGTGCTAGAGACGCGGACGGCCCCACAGATACGCAGTATTTT
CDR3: CSARDADGPTDTQYF

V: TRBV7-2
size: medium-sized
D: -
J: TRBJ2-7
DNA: TGTGCCAGCAGCTTTACTCCCTACAGGGTCTTTCTCTACGAGCAGTACTTC
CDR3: CASSFTPYRVFLYEQYF

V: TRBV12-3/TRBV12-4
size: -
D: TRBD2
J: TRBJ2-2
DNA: TGTGCCAGCAGTTTTTTGACAAGCGGGACGAACACCGAGGAGCTGTTTTTT
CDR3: CASSFLTSGTNTEELFF

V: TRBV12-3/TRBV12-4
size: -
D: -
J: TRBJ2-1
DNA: TGTGCCAGCAGTTTTCTTCGGGGGCATGAGCAGTTCTTC
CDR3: CASSFLRGHEQFF

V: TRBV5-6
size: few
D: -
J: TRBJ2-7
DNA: TGTGCCAGCAGCTTGCAAGGGTTCGGCTACGAGCAGTACTTC
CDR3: CASSLQGFGYEQYF

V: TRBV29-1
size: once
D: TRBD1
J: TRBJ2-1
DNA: TGCAGCACAGGGGGTTACAATGAGCAGTTCTTC
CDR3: CSTGGYNEQFF

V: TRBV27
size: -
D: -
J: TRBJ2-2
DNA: TGTGCCAGCAGTTTCGGCACCGGGGAGCTGTTTTTT
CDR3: CASSFGTGELFF

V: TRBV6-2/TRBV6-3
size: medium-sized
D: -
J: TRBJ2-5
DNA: TGTGCCAGCAGTTACGCACTCCAAGAGACCCAGTACTTC
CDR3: CASSYALQETQYF

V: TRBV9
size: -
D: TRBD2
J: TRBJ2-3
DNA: TGTGCCAGCAGCGTTAGCGGGGCTAGCACAGATACGCAGTATTTT
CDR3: CASSVSGASTDTQYF

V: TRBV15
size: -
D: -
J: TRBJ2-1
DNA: TGTGCCACCAGCGACCGACAGCATAGATCGTTCTTC
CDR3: CATSDRQHRSFF

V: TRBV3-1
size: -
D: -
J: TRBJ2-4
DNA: TGTGCCAGCAGTCCCGGCCAGCGCCGGCAGTGGGCCAAAAACATTCAGTACTTC
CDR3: CASSPGQRRQWAKNIQYF

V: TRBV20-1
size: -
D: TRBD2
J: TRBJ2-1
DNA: TGCAGTGCTAGAGCCCCCCTTAGCGGGGGGGCCCGGGATGAGCAGTTCTTC
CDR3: CSARAPLSGGARDEQFF

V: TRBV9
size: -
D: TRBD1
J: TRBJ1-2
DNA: TGTGCCAGCAGAGGGGGGACAGACATTAACGGCTACACCTTC
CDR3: CASRGGTDINGYTF

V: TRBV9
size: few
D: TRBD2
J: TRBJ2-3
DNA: TGTGCCAGCAGCTCCAGAACTAGCGGGAGCGGTCTCACGGGCACAGATACGCAGTATTTT
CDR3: CASSSRTSGSGLTGTDTQYF

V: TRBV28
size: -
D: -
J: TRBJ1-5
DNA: TGTGCCAGCAGTTTAGATTTTGGCCAGCCCCAGCATTTT
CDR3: CASSLDFGQPQHF

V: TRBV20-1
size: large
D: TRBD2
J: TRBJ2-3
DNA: TGCAGTGCTATCCGAAGGGGGCTAGCGGGATACACAGATACGCAGTATTTT
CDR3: CSAIRRGLAGYTDTQYF

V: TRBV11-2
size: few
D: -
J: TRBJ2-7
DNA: TGTGCCAGCAGCTTAGATGGCGGGGCCGAGCAGTACTTC
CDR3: CASSLDGGAEQYF

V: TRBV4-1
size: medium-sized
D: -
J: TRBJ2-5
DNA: TGCGCCAGCAGCCCGGGAGAGACCCAGTACTTC
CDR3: CASSPGETQYF

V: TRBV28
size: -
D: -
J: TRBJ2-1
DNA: TGTGCCAGCAGTACCTTTGGCGAGCAGTTCTTC
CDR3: CASSTFGEQFF

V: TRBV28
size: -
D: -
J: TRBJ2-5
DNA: TGTGCCAGCAGTTTACTTGGGGCAAGACAAGAGACCCAGTACTTC
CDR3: CASSLLGARQETQYF

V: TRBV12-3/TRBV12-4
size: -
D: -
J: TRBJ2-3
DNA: TGTGCCAGCAGTTTTCCGGGAGTTACCACAGATACGCAGTATTTT
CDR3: CASSFPGVTTDTQYF

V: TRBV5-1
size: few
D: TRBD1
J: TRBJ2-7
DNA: TGCGCCAGCAGCTTGGAGACAGGGACCTACGAGCAGTACTTC
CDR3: CASSLETGTYEQYF

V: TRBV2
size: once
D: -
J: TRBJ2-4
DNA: TGTGCCAGCCGTTTTCCTAGCGCCGAAAACATTCAGTACTTC
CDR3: CASRFPSAENIQYF

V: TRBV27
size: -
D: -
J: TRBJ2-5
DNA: TGTGCCAGCAGGATTGCGGGGGCGCTTGGGACCCAGTACTTC
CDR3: CASRIAGALGTQYF

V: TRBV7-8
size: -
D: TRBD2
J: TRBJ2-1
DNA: TGTGCCAGCAGCTTAACCGGGACTAGCGGGCTTGAGCAGTTCTTC
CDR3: CASSLTGTSGLEQFF

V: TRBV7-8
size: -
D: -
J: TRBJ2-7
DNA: TGTGCAAGCAGCTCGAGCTCCTATGAACAGTACTTC
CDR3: CASSSSSYEQYF

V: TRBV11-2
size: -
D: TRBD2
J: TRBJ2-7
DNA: TGCGCCAGCAGCTCCAGCGGGAGCGGCGAGCAGTACTTC
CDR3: CASSSSGSGEQYF

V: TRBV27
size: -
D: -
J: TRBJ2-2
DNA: TGTGCCAGCAGTAGGGGGGGGAGGGCCTTAACCGGGGAGCTGTTTTTT
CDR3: CASSRGGRALTGELFF

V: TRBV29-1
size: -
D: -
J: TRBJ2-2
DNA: TGCATCGTAGCCCTGGGAAACGGGGAGCTGTTTTTT
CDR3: CIVALGNGELFF

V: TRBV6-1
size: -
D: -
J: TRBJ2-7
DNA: TGTGCCAGCAGTGATCTAGGCCCCATCCCCTACGAGCAGTACTTC
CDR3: CASSDLGPIPYEQYF

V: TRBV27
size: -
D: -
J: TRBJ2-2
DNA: TGTGCCAGCAGTGACGGGACCACCGGGGAGCTGTTTTTT
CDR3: CASSDGTTGELFF

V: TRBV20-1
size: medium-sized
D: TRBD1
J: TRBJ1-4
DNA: TGCAGTGCTAGAGATGGGACAGGGAATGAAAAACTGTTTTTT
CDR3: CSARDGTGNEKLFF

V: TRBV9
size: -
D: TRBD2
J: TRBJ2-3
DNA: TGTGCCAGCAGCGTAGGGGGGGGGAGTAGCACAGATACGCAGTATTTT
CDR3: CASSVGGGSSTDTQYF

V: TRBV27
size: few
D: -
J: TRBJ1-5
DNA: TGTGCCAGCAGTTACGGGGGGCAGGGTCAGCCCCAGCATTTT
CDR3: CASSYGGQGQPQHF

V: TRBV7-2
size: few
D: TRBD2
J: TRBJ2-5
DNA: TGTGCCAGCAGCTTAGAGGTGGGAGGGCCAGGAGAGACCCAGTACTTC
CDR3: CASSLEVGGPGETQYF

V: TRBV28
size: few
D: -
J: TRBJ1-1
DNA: TGTGCCAGCAGTTCCCCGAGCCCTACAGGTCATAATGCCCCTACTGAAGCTTTCTTT
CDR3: CASSSPSPTGHNAPTEAFF

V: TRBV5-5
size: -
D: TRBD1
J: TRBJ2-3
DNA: TGTGCCAGCAGCACACCGGGACAGGGGGCGTGGGGCACAGATACGCAGTATTTT
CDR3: CASSTPGQGAWGTDTQYF